This TCR beta chain came from a study of CD8+CD57+ T cells in acquired aplastic anemia. On the study more broadly: DNA per sorted CD4+ or CD8+ sample ranged about 0.17 to 30 ug, averaging about 2.9 ug. Study conclusions and caveats: CD8+ Simpson's diversity did not differ significantly between patients and controls. The number of CD8+ CDR3 sequences shared by patients and controls was around 30.

Turning to this clonotype: Its target is unknown. One junction end disagrees with the germline gene, perhaps due to a read error.

CDR3 and TCR beta VDJ profiling relied on a genomic DNA template. TCRdb reprocessed the reads with MiXCR, giving one entry per CDR3 protein. The sample records under 75,000 distinct CDR3 sequences, approximately 50% being singletons. The sample was sorted CD4+, CD8+, or CD8+CD57+ T cells (not recorded which) from PBMCs. The source is a human donor in good health, serving as a control.

The CDR3: CANSYVGVGTDTQYF. The CDR3 DNA is TGTGCCAACAGTTACGTAGGGGTAGGCACAGATACGCAGTATTTT. The chain joins TRBV6-2 or TRBV6-3 to TRBJ2-3; possible D gene TRBD1, 5 bases. Germline assignment: CDR1 MNHEY and CDR2 SVGEGT. The CDR3 loop spans 15 amino acids.